This passage covers 3 T cell receptor beta chains from one sample sequenced in a study of blood T cell repertoires in COVID-19. Profiling relied on immunoSEQ multiplex PCR, and the TCRdb table lists in-frame clones only, not all of them. The sample has approximately 250,000 clones, about nine tenths seen once. Sequenced: peripheral blood. The receptors originated from a man aged 30-40 years who had recovered from COVID-19.

The chain employs TRBV30 and TRBJ1-3, with 9 positions matching TRBD1. Germline V gene lookup returns CDR1 GTSNPN and CDR2 SVGIG (reference sequence). The length of the CDR3 is 14 residues. Trimming took 4 bases from V and 1 from J; bases not matched to a gene: 2. The CDR3 nucleotides read TGTGCCTGGATTGGACAGGGGTCTGGAAACACCATATATTTT. It codes for CAWIGQGSGNTIYF.

The chain links TRBV11-2 to TRBJ1-1, with 9 positions matching TRBD1. V was pared by 4 bases and J by 0 bases, with 6 bases of the junction left unmatched. The CDR3 consists of 16 residues. Germline assignment: CDR1 SGHAT and CDR2 FQNNGV. Here the CDR3 reads CASSSGQGMVNTEAFF. In DNA form, the CDR3 reads TGTGCCAGCAGCTCCGGACAGGGGATGGTGAACACTGAAGCTTTCTTT. The whole variable domain, remainder taken from reference TRBV11-2 and TRBJ1-1, is EAGVAQSPRYKIIEKRQSVAFWCNPISGHATLYWYQQILGQGPKLLIQFQNNGVVDDSQLPKDRFSAERLKGVDSTLKIQPAKLEDSAVYLCASSSGQGMVNTEAFFGQGTRLTVV.

The chain employs TRBV3-1 (or the pseudogene TRBV3-2) and TRBJ1-4; 7 bases are a match to TRBD1. CDR3 length: 15 amino acids. The germline V gene has CDR1 LGHDT and CDR2 YNNKEL (reference sequence). The junction had 13 bases not matched to a gene; V was cut back by 7 bases and J by 8 bases. For the CDR3, the DNA is TGTGCCAGCACCCCCAGACAGGGAGGAAACGAAAAACTGTTTTTT. It is translated as CASTPRQGGNEKLFF.